This TCR beta chain originates from a study of patients and donors after allogeneic stem cell transplantation. This CDR3 comprises 15 residues. Trimming took 5 bases from V and 7 from J; bases not matched to a gene: 5. TCRdb ran MiXCR on the RT-PCR reads and lists one entry per CDR3 protein. This sample has some 960,000 distinct CDR3 sequences, with about a sixth found just once. The sample holds a few counts of this clonotype. The chain combines TRBV12-3 or TRBV12-4 with TRBJ1-6, with TRBD1 identical over 10 bases. The specimen sequenced was blood, either unsorted or a sorted T cell fraction (not recorded which). This clonotype was obtained from a human donor who was either an allogeneic HSCT recipient or a stem cell or donor lymphocyte infusion donor (not recorded which). It is not recorded whose cells these are; they may come from a transplant donor. CDR3 nucleotides: TGTGCCAGCAGTCTTAGGACAGGGGGGAATTCACCCCTCCACTTT. Its translation: CASSLRTGGNSPLHF.